This T cell receptor beta chain was documented in a study of blood T cell repertoires in COVID-19. Trimming cost V 5 bases and J 5 bases, with 12 bases left between them. This CDR3 is 13 amino acids long. Germline values: CDR1 LNHDA, CDR2 SQIVND (reference sequence). Profiled with immunoSEQ multiplex PCR; TCRdb holds only in-frame clones, not every one. The sample consists of fewer than 500,000 clones, approximately 90% of them appearing once. The chain couples TRBV19 to TRBJ2-5, with a possible D match to TRBD2 (6 bases). The specimen was peripheral blood. The receptor comes from a man aged 18 to 35 with COVID-19, enrolled during active disease. CDR3 nucleotides: TGTGCCAGTAGTTGGCGGGACGGGGAGACCCAGTACTTC. Protein: CASSWRDGETQYF.